The subject of this entry is one TCR beta chain. V was cut by 5 bases and J by 9 bases, with 17 bases left in between. Germline loops: CDR1 SGHAT, CDR2 FQNNGV. The CDR3 totals 14 residues. Original processing methods: Nucleated cell number was recorded as an estimate derived from reference gene primer amplification. Produced via immunoSEQ multiplex PCR; TCRdb's table is partial and in-frame only. V and J calls and clone size are given by that table; D and trimming were obtained from the DNA. In the table there are 180,000 or so clones, approximately 85% of which are singletons. The entry originates in a study of blood T cell repertoires in COVID-19. Study-wide context: Sites across the United States, Italy and Spain contributed samples from acute and convalescent COVID-19. Sample material is recorded as cDNA or gDNA derived from T cells, B-cell-depleted T cells, or PBMCs.

V usage is TRBV11-2 and J usage is TRBJ2-1; weak D call: TRBD2 (6 bases). Sequenced sample: peripheral blood. The clonotype originates from a woman aged 80 or over with acute or convalescent COVID-19. The CDR3 spells CASSPRLGRGEQFF. In DNA form, the CDR3 reads TGTGCCAGCAGCCCTAGACTAGGACGGGGTGAGCAGTTCTTC.